The sequence of this T cell receptor (beta chain) was determined in a study of blood T cell repertoires in COVID-19. On the study more broadly: Some COVID-19 samples were acute and others convalescent; all came from the United States, Italy and Spain. PBMCs, B-cell-depleted T cells, or T cells were the source of the cDNA or gDNA that made up the material.

Germline CDR1 and CDR2: MNHNY and SVGAGI (reference sequence). The trim removed 2 bases at V and 4 bases at J, leaving 4 bases unmatched. This CDR3 spans 15 amino acids. This clone appeared a single time. In the original analysis: Researchers report that nucleated cell counts were estimated from reference gene primer amplification. Data came from immunoSEQ multiplex PCR; TCRdb stores just in-frame clones and leaves some out. Clonal size and the V and J genes are those of that table, whereas D and trimming came from the DNA. The sample yields 250,000 to 300,000 clones, about nine tenths seen once. This clonotype was sampled from a woman in her forties who had recovered from COVID-19. Specimen: peripheral blood. The rearrangement uses TRBV6-6 and TRBJ2-3; 9 nucleotides align to TRBD1. As DNA, the CDR3 is TGTGCCAGCAGTTACGCGGGACAGGGCTCAGATACGCAGTATTTT. Protein sequence: CASSYAGQGSDTQYF.